The 11 T cell receptor beta chains below come from one sample, sequenced in a study of blood T cell repertoires in COVID-19. Generated by immunoSEQ multiplex PCR, the TCRdb table keeps only in-frame clones and is missing some. The sample yields 120,000 or so clones, about four fifths seen once. What was sequenced was peripheral blood. The origin of the receptors is a woman in her seventies with acute or convalescent COVID-19.

The chain uses TRBV7-9 and TRBJ1-2; D is possibly TRBD1 (5 bases). Germline CDR1 SEHNR, CDR2 FQNEAQ (reference sequence). The ends were cut back, 0 bases at V and 4 bases at J, with 12 bases in the middle. There are 15 residues in the CDR3. In nucleotides, the CDR3 is TGTGCCAGCAGCTTAGCAACAGGCGAACCCTATGGCTACACCTTC. Protein sequence: CASSLATGEPYGYTF. The variable domain in full, completed from reference TRBV7-9 and TRBJ1-2, reads DTGVSQNPRHKITKRGQNVTFRCDPISEHNRLYWYRQTLGQGPEFLTYFQNEAQLEKSRLLSDRFSAERPKGSFSTLEIQRTEQGDSAMYLCASSLATGEPYGYTFGSGTRLTVV.

The gene calls are TRBV6-5 and TRBJ2-2, with 14 positions matching TRBD2. Unmatched junction bases numbered 0, after V lost 0 bases and J lost 6 bases. Germline V CDR1 and CDR2: MNHEY, SVGAGI. This CDR3 comprises 16 residues. In DNA form, the CDR3 reads TGTGCCAGCAGTTACTCGGGACTAGCGGGGGCCGGGGAGCTGTTTTTT. Its protein is CASSYSGLAGAGELFF.

This chain joins TRBV12-3 or TRBV12-4 and TRBJ1-2, with a tentative D call TRBD1 (6 bases). V lost 2 bases and J lost 8, with 9 bases in between. CDR3 length: 12 residues. CDR3 in amino acids: CASSLYGTGYTF. CDR3 nucleotide sequence: TGTGCCAGCAGTTTATATGGGACAGGCTACACCTTC.

The V call is TRBV7-8, the J call TRBJ1-6; TRBD1 matches 9 bases. J gave up 9 bases and V 4 bases, and 4 bases lay outside the gene matches. The CDR3 consists of 14 residues. Germline assignment: CDR1 SGHVS and CDR2 FQNEAQ. The CDR3 sequence: CASSWGQGSSPLHF. In nucleotides, the CDR3 is TGTGCCAGCAGCTGGGGACAGGGCAGTTCACCCCTCCACTTT.

The chain recombines TRBV24-1 with TRBJ2-2; D possibly corresponds to TRBD2 (5 bases). The CDR3 runs 16 residues. V lost 2 bases and J 1 base, leaving 10 bases between the germline ends. Germline lookup yields CDR1 KGHDR and CDR2 SFDVKD. The DNA for the CDR3 is TGTGCCACCAGTGATTCCATACTAGTGAACACCGGGGAGCTGTTTTTT. This sequence encodes CATSDSILVNTGELFF.

The chain links TRBV18 to TRBJ1-1; D perhaps matches TRBD1 (5 bases). CDR3 length: 14 residues. Trimming cost V 6 bases and J 5 bases, with 16 bases left between them. Looked up from germline, CDR1 is KGHSH and CDR2 is LQKENI. CDR3 in DNA: TGTGCCAGCTCCCCTAACTGGGGGAGGACTGAAGCTTTCTTT. As protein: CASSPNWGRTEAFF.

This chain connects TRBV19 to TRBJ1-2; D might be TRBD1 (6 bases). The germline V gene encodes CDR1 LNHDA and CDR2 SQIVND (reference sequence). The CDR3 loop spans 15 amino acids. V lost 6 bases and J 0 bases, leaving 14 bases between the germline ends. CDR3 protein: CASSRQAGANYGYTF. In nucleotides, the CDR3 is TGTGCCAGTAGCAGACAGGCTGGGGCTAACTATGGCTACACCTTC.

This clone was picked up many times. The V call is TRBV7-2, the J call TRBJ1-6; no clear D gene. Trimming removed 4 bases at V and 10 bases at J, with 8 bases between. Germline loops: CDR1 SGHTA, CDR2 FQGNSA. CDR3 length: 12 residues. This CDR3 is CASSSSRSPLHF. DNA for the CDR3: TGTGCCAGCAGCTCTTCCCGGTCACCCCTCCACTTT.

The chain is built from TRBV6-5 and TRBJ1-1; 9 bases line up with TRBD1. V was pared by 2 bases and J by 0 bases, with 4 bases of the junction left unmatched. CDR1 is MNHEY, CDR2 SVGAGI, per germline. The CDR3 sequence is 16 residues long. For the CDR3, the DNA is TGTGCCAGCAGTTACAGGACAGGGGTCATGAACACTGAAGCTTTCTTT. Translation gives CASSYRTGVMNTEAFF.

The gene calls are TRBV6-1 and TRBJ2-5; the match to TRBD2 covers 7 bases. After removal of 3 bases from V and 5 bases from J, the junction contained 3 bases not matched to a gene. The CDR3 has 13 residues. Germline V gene sequence: CDR1 MNHNS, CDR2 SASEGT. The CDR3, as DNA: TGTGCCAGCAGTGACGTCGGGAGGGAGACCCAGTACTTC. Protein sequence: CASSDVGRETQYF.

This clone was observed a handful of times. The chain is built from TRBV24-1 and TRBJ1-3; tentative D call: TRBD1 (5 bases). CDR1 and CDR2 from the germline V gene are KGHDR and SFDVKD. Between the trimmed V and J ends, which lost 6 bases and 0 bases, there was a span of 14 bases. The CDR3 has 16 residues. The CDR3 sequence: CATSYETVSSGNTIYF. The CDR3 nucleotides are TGTGCCACCAGTTATGAGACAGTGAGCTCTGGAAACACCATATATTTT.